The present T cell receptor (beta chain) was sequenced within a study of radiation and T cells in renal cell carcinoma. Germline V gives CDR1 MNHEY, CDR2 SVGAGI. The CDR3 length is 14 residues. Trimming removed 2 bases at V and 2 bases at J, with 9 bases between. Libraries were prepared by immunoSEQ multiplex PCR; TCRdb keeps only in-frame clonotypes and omits some of them. This table has roughly 130,000 clones, 88% appearing once. Stated time point: blood 2 weeks post-SBRT. Treatment given: 15 Gy SBRT to primary tumor, nephrectomy 4 weeks later. This renal cell carcinoma was of the clear cell type. The material sequenced was blood, taken from a patient whose treatment included radiotherapy and nephrectomy. The source is a woman in her 70s with renal cell carcinoma. J is TRBJ2-5 and V is TRBV6-5; D remains unclear. In DNA, the CDR3 is TGTGCCAGCAGTTACGGTCTGGCGCAAGAGACCCAGTACTTC. Its protein is CASSYGLAQETQYF.